This T cell receptor beta chain was profiled in a study of blood T cell repertoires in COVID-19. Repertoires were generated with immunoSEQ multiplex PCR, while TCRdb's copy carries only in-frame clones and drops some. The sample holds some 200,000 clones, around 81% seen once. The CDR3 sequence is 19 residues long. Germline CDR1 SGDLS, CDR2 YYNGEE. Trimming at V came to 0 bases and at J to 3 bases, leaving 11 bases not matched to a gene. This sequence was found in a woman between 45 and 60 years old with acute COVID-19. The rearrangement links TRBV9 to TRBJ2-1; 11 positions match TRBD2. Sequencing used PBMCs or T cells enriched from blood (not recorded which). The CDR3 nucleotides are TGTGCCAGCAGCGTAGAAAGATCCCTAGCGGGGGGCCTCTACAATGAGCAGTTCTTC. Its translation: CASSVERSLAGGLYNEQFF.